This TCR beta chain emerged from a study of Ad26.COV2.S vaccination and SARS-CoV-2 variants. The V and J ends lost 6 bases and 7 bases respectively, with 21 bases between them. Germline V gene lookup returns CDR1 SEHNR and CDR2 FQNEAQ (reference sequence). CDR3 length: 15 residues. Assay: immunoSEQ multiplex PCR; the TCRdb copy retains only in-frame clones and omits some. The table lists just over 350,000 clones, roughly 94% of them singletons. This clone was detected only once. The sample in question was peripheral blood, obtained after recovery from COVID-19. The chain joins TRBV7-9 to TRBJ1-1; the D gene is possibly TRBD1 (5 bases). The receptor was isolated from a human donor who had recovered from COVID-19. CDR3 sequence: CASSGTGGFALEAFF. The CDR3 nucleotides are TGTGCCAGCAGTGGGACGGGGGGTTTCGCACTTGAAGCTTTCTTT.